A single sample gave rise to the 5 T cell receptor beta chains below, sequenced in a study of neoadjuvant nivolumab and ipilimumab in lung cancer. TCRdb keeps only in-frame clones here, not all; method: immunoSEQ multiplex PCR. The sample has fewer than 20,000 clones, 85% to 90% seen once. This specimen consisted of peripheral blood, obtained before neoadjuvant nivolumab, alone or with ipilimumab. The receptors shown here come from an adult with non-small cell lung cancer.

This chain links TRBV7-9 with TRBJ2-1; no firm D call. The CDR3 is 11 amino acids. Germline V gene lookup returns CDR1 SEHNR and CDR2 FQNEAQ (reference sequence). Trimming stripped 4 bases from V and 10 bases from J, with 8 bases between. CDR3 sequence reads: CASSSTREQFF. CDR3 DNA sequence: TGTGCCAGCAGCTCTACCAGAGAGCAGTTCTTC.

The chain employs TRBV30 and TRBJ2-1; D is unclear. Germline V gene lookup returns CDR1 GTSNPN and CDR2 SVGIG (reference sequence). The CDR3 length is 13 residues. Trimming removed 0 bases from V and 4 bases from J, with 7 bases in between. The DNA for the CDR3 is TGTGCCTGGAGTGTACTGGGGTACAATGAGCAGTTCTTC. This gives the protein CAWSVLGYNEQFF. The whole variable domain, remainder taken from reference TRBV30 and TRBJ2-1, is SQTIHQWPATLVQPVGSPLSLECTVEGTSNPNLYWYRQAAGRGLQLLFYSVGIGQISSEVPQNLSASRPQDRQFILSSKKLLLSDSGFYLCAWSVLGYNEQFFGPGTRLTVL.

J is TRBJ2-7 and V is TRBV6-1; D possibly corresponds to TRBD1 (6 bases). V lost 2 bases and J 6 bases, leaving 8 bases between the germline ends. This CDR3 comprises 12 residues. Germline lookup yields CDR1 MNHNS and CDR2 SASEGT. CDR3 nucleotides: TGTGCCAGCAGTGAATGGACAGTCGAGCAGTACTTC. Residues: CASSEWTVEQYF.

The chain recombines TRBV7-9 with TRBJ2-2, with D uncertain. Germline-derived CDR1 and CDR2 are SEHNR and FQNEAQ (reference sequence). The CDR3 runs to 14 residues. V gave up 5 bases and J gave up 2 bases, with 9 bases separating them. The CDR3 DNA is TGTGCCAGCAGCAACATGGGAAACACCGGGGAGCTGTTTTTT. As protein: CASSNMGNTGELFF.

Notes on this clone: The junction differs from germline at one of its ends, possibly a read error. The chain recombines TRBV11-2 with TRBJ1-1, with TRBD1 matching over 8 bases. This CDR3 is built from 13 residues. CDR1 SGHAT and CDR2 FQNNGV come from the germline V gene. CDR3 DNA: TGTGCCAGCAGCCTAGACAGGGGCACTGAAGCTTTCTTT. Its translation: CASSLDRGTEAFF. The full variable domain, completed using reference TRBV11-2 and TRBJ1-1, is EAGVAQSPRYKIIEKRQSVAFWCNPISGHATLYWYQQILGQGPKLLIQFQNNGVVDDSQLPKDRFSAERLKGVDSTLKIQPAKLEDSAVYLCASSLDRGTEAFFGQGTRLTVV.